This T cell receptor beta chain is drawn from a study of cytomegalovirus exposure and HLA in healthy donors. Study observations and caveats: In a later analysis, a missense DCLRE1C variant was linked to TCR beta V- and J-gene trimming. The authors judged a highly shared variant cluster likely a sequencing artifact. Earlier analysis found most TCR beta V segments productive about 90% or about 30% of the time.

A remark on this clone: Its specificity is not known.

The CDR3 runs to 15 residues. Primers for the PCR totalled 60 Vbeta and 13 Jbeta. Using immunoSEQ multiplex PCR, the repertoire was profiled, and TCRdb retains in-frame clones only, with some absent. The sample yields roughly 100,000 clones, 76% seen once. This rearrangement joins TRBV21-1 to TRBJ2-6; the table calls TRBD1, which could not be checked here. TRBV21-1 has pseudogene status. This receptor was identified in a middle-aged man in good health and CMV-seropositive. Material for sequencing was PBMCs. CDR3: CASRKQGAGANVLTF. CDR3 DNA: TGTGCCAGCAGAAAACAGGGGGCTGGGGCCAACGTCCTGACTTTC.